This record concerns one T cell receptor (beta chain) sequence. Genes and germline are mouse. The read gets to within 1 residue of the CDR3 end, and the germline J gene fills in the rest. CDR3 size: 13 residues. The V gene lost 6 bases and the J gene lost 0 bases, with 5 bases spanning the gap. Per the germline V gene, CDR1 is SNHLY and CDR2 is FYNGKV (reference sequence). As to time point: mouse harvest day 7 after allogeneic transplant. Each mouse received 10^7 T-cell-depleted marrow cells plus 10^6 splenic CD5+ T cells by tail vein. This sample is part of a study of tissue T cells after allogeneic stem cell transplantation. TCRdb's table, derived via immunoSEQ multiplex PCR, lists solely in-frame clones and lacks some. The sample carries some 2,900 clones, 55% recorded once.

The chain has TRBV3 and TRBJ1-4; D remains ambiguous. Material for sequencing was gut tissue. The source is a female BALB/c mouse given C57BL/6 T cells with graft-versus-host disease after an allogeneic hematopoietic cell transplant. The part of the CDR3 DNA that was read is TGTGCCAGCAGACAGATTTCCAACGAAAGATTATTT. This encodes CASRQISNERLF. The full CDR3 is CASRQISNERLFF.